Listed below are T cell receptor beta chains from one sample, sequenced in a study of shared clonotypes between healthy human individuals. TCRdb's copy holds only in-frame clones and misses some; the assay was immunoSEQ multiplex PCR. Of more than 400,000 clones in the sample, 70% to 80% were seen once. Sequenced material: PBMCs. All receptors derive from a middle-aged woman in good health. Some clones in this sample may be carry-over from other donors' samples. Both conserved end residues are trimmed from each CDR3. A D gene is named only where the DNA matches it firmly.

J,D,V,CDR3
TRBJ2-7,NA,TRBV2,ASSDRQPYEQY
TRBJ2-3,TRBD2,TRBV11-3,ASSLGLARTDTQY
TRBJ1-1,NA,TRBV7-3,ASSLNPTRTEAF
NA,TRBD1,TRBV6-1,ASTQTGGYSYEQY
TRBJ2-1,TRBD2,TRBV13,ASSPRTSGRDREQF
TRBJ1-5,TRBD1,TRBV4-1,ASSQGNQGQGGQPQH
TRBJ1-2,TRBD1,TRBV27,ASSSRWSDRGYGYT
TRBJ1-1,NA,TRBV4-1,ASSQKNLAGEVTEAF
TRBJ2-3,NA,TRBV2,ASSATDTQY
TRBJ1-1,NA,TRBV10-3,AISESIGRNTEAF
TRBJ2-4,NA,TRBV2,ASSVRQPKNIQY
TRBJ2-1,TRBD1,TRBV7-3,ASSQGQGTNEQF
TRBJ2-1,NA,TRBV4-2,ASSQNRLADYNEQF
TRBJ1-5,NA,TRBV28,ASSFDKPQH
TRBJ1-3,NA,TRBV7-9,ASSSDASSGNTIY
TRBJ1-1,TRBD1,TRBV19,ASSPQQGAGDTEAF
TRBJ2-2,NA,TRBV5-1,ASSLGLDSRTGELF
TRBJ2-3,TRBD2,TRBV9,ASSGLAGEDADTQY
TRBJ2-1,NA,TRBV4-2,ASSNAGTELYNEQF
TRBJ2-1,TRBD2,TRBV2,ASSRTSGRAYEQF
TRBJ2-1,TRBD2,TRBV6-1,ASSEGHGGRALGEQF
TRBJ2-3,NA,TRBV28,ASRDVGDTQY